This T cell receptor (beta chain) was recovered during a study of cytomegalovirus exposure and HLA in healthy donors. Study conclusions and caveats: A later analysis showed TCR association rates differing by HLA locus, peaking at DRB1 and lowest at HLA-C. A later analysis reportedly found that, within productive TCRs, an Asian-associated ancestry cluster had fewer N-insertions than the mean observed across the roughly 700 donors.

The PCR made use of 60 Vbeta and 13 Jbeta primers. The authors' processing: In a later analysis, roughly 11 million of about 80 million unique beta chains occurred in at least two donors. Here immunoSEQ multiplex PCR was the method, and the copy in TCRdb shows in-frame clones only, minus some. V and J calls and clone size follow that table, whereas D and trimming were derived from the DNA. The table has fewer than 300,000 clones, approximately 80% seen once. Germline values: CDR1 SNHLY, CDR2 FYNNEI. The ends were cut back, 5 bases at V and 7 bases at J, with 6 bases in the middle. This CDR3 spans 12 amino acids. Note on this clone: No antigen is known for it.

V gene TRBV2 combines with J gene TRBJ1-6, with unresolved D. This TCR came from a girl aged 2 to 10 in good health and CMV-seronegative. Sequencing input: PBMCs. The CDR3 sequence is CASSIQNSPLHF. The CDR3 DNA reads TGTGCCAGCAGTATCCAAAATTCACCCCTCCACTTT.